This T cell receptor (beta chain) appears in the sequencing data of a study of blood T cells in healthy people across ages. Overall study results and limits: Higher diversity, along with more naive CD4+ cells, distinguished long-lived donors from aged donors. Percentage of naive T cells showed a strong correlation with TCR beta diversity.

A second PCR, run for roughly 7 to 11 cycles, used a sample-barcoded 5' primer plus a J-beta primer mix. TCRdb independently ran MiXCR on the 5' RACE reads; one entry per CDR3 protein. Of around 900,000 distinct CDR3 sequences in the sample, around 28% were seen once. This clonotype was counted between two and nine times. Its antigen is currently unknown. Germline V gene sequence: CDR1 MRHNA, CDR2 SNTAGT. The CDR3 is 15 residues long. Sequenced: blood. The V call is TRBV6-4, the J call TRBJ2-1, with a possible D match to TRBD2 (6 bases). The DNA end is a closer match to TRBJ2-7, so the J assignment may be wrong. The sequence was collected from a woman over 75 in good health. CDR3 loop: CASSRGLSSYNEQYF. The DNA for the CDR3 is TGTGCCAGCAGTCGGGGACTTAGCTCCTACAATGAGCAGTACTTC.